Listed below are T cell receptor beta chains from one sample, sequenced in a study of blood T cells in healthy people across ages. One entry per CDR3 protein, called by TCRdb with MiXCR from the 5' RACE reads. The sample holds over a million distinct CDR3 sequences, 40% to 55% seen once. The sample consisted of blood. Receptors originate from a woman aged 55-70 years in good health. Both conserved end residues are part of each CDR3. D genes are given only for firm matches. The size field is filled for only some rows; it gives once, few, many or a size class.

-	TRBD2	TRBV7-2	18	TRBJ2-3	TGTGCCAGCAGCAGCCCCATCCCTAGCGGACCTAACACAGATACGCAGTATTTT	CASSSPIPSGPNTDTQYF
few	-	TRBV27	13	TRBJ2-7	TGTGCCAGCAGTTTATCGCCCAACTACGAGCAGTACTTC	CASSLSPNYEQYF
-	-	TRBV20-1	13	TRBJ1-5	TGCAGTGCGCGGGGGGGGAACAATCAGCCCCAGCATTTT	CSARGGNNQPQHF
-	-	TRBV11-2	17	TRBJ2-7	TGTGCCAGCAGCAGGGTCCTACAGGGAGATCACCTCTACGAGCAGTACTTC	CASSRVLQGDHLYEQYF
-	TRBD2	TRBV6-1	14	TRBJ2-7	TGTGCCAGCTCAAAAGAGCGGGAAGCCTACGAGCAGTACTTC	CASSKEREAYEQYF
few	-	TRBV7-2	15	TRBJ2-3	TGTGCCAGCAGCTTAAGGGGGATGGGCACAGATACGCAGTATTTT	CASSLRGMGTDTQYF
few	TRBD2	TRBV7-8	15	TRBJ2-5	TGTGCCAGCAGCTTAGCTAGCGGGACCTACAATGAGCAGTACTTC	CASSLASGTYNEQYF
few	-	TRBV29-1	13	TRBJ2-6	TGCAGCGCCAGCGCCTCTGGGGCCAACGTCCTGACTTTC	CSASASGANVLTF
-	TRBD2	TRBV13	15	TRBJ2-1	TGTGCCAGCAGCCCCGGGACTAGCGGGATCGGTGAGCAGTTCTTC	CASSPGTSGIGEQFF
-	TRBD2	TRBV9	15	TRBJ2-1	TGTGCCAGCAGCGTGCTAGCGGGAGGGCCGGTTGAGCAGTTCTTC	CASSVLAGGPVEQFF
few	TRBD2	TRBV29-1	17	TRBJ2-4	TGCAGCGTTGCTGGACTAGCGGGAGAGGAATACAAAAACATTCAGTACTTC	CSVAGLAGEEYKNIQYF
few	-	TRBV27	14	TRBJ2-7	TGTGCCAGCAGTTTAAGTTGGGGGCGGAACGAGCAGTACTTC	CASSLSWGRNEQYF
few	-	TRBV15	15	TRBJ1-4	TGTGCCACCAGCAGAGGACAGGCAACTAATGAAAAACTGTTTTTT	CATSRGQATNEKLFF
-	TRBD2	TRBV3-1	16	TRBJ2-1	TGTGCCAGCAGCGACCCGACTAGCGGGAGGCTCAATGAGCAGTTCTTC	CASSDPTSGRLNEQFF
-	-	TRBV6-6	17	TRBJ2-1	TGTGCCAGCAGTTACTCGGGCAGCGCGAGCTCCTACAATGAGCAGTTCTTC	CASSYSGSASSYNEQFF
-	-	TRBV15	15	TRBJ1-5	TGTGCCACCAGCAGAGACCCAAATAGCAATCAGCCCCAGCATTTT	CATSRDPNSNQPQHF
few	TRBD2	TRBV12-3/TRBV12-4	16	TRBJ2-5	TGTGCCAGCAGTTTAATGAAAGCGGGAGGGCCTGAGACCCAGTACTTC	CASSLMKAGGPETQYF
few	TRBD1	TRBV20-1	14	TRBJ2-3	TGCAGTGCTAGGGACAGGTACCACACAGATACGCAGTATTTT	CSARDRYHTDTQYF
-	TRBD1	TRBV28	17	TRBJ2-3	TGTGCCAGCAGTTCGCCTTGGGACAGATCTAGCACAGATACGCAGTATTTT	CASSSPWDRSSTDTQYF
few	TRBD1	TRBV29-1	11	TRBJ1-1	TGCAGCGGGGGACAGGCGGCTGAAGCTTTCTTT	CSGGQAAEAFF
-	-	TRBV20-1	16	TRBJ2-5	TGCAGTGCAACGGGACCGATTGGTGTGGGCTTTATGACCCAGTACTTC	CSATGPIGVGFMTQYF
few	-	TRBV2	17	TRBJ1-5	TGTGCCAGCAGTGAGGGGGTCGGACTCCGGACCAATCAGCCCCAGCATTTT	CASSEGVGLRTNQPQHF
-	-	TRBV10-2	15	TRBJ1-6	TGCGCCAGCAGTGACCAGGTACCGTCTAATTCACCCCTCCACTTT	CASSDQVPSNSPLHF
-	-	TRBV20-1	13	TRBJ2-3	TGCAGTGCTAGAGTTAGGGACACAGATACGCAGTATTTT	CSARVRDTDTQYF
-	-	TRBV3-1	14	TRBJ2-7	TGTGCCAGCAGCCAAGTGCCATACTCCTACGAGCAGTACTTC	CASSQVPYSYEQYF
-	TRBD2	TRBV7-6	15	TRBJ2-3	TGTGCCAGCAGCTTAGGGGTGGCGGGAGGAGATACGCAGTATTTT	CASSLGVAGGDTQYF
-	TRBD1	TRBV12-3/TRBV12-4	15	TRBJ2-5	TGTGCCAACAGTTTTGGGGGACAGATCCAAGAGACCCAGTACTTC	CANSFGGQIQETQYF
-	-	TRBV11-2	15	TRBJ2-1	TGTGCCAGCAGCTACAGGGGAGGGACACACAATGAGCAGTTCTTC	CASSYRGGTHNEQFF
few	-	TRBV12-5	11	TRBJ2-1	TGTGGAGGGGCAAAGGGGAATGAGCAGTTCTTC	CGGAKGNEQFF
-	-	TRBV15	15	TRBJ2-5	TGTGCCACCAGCAGAGGGGGTGGGTCTCTAGAGACCCAGTACTTC	CATSRGGGSLETQYF
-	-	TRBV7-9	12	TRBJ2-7	TGTGCCAGCCAGCTACATGGCAACGAGCAGTACTTC	CASQLHGNEQYF
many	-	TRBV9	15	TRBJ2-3	TGTGCCAGCAGCGTAGGTGATACGGGGACAGATACGCAGTATTTT	CASSVGDTGTDTQYF
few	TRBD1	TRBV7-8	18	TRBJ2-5	TGTGCCAGCACCTCCCGGACAGGACAAAAGGGTTCTGAAGAGACCCAGTACTTC	CASTSRTGQKGSEETQYF
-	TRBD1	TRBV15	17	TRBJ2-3	TGTGCCACCAGCAGTACCTTGGGACAGCGAAAAACAGATACGCAGTATTTT	CATSSTLGQRKTDTQYF
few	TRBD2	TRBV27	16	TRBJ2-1	TGTGCCAGCAGTTTATCCCCAGCGGGAGACGAGGGTGAGCAGTTCTTC	CASSLSPAGDEGEQFF
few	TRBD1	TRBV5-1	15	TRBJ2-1	TGCGCCAGCAGTGAAAGAGGACAGGGGGACAATGAGCAGTTCTTC	CASSERGQGDNEQFF
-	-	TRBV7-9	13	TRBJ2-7	TGTGCAGAGGGGGGGTCTGGCTTCGGCGAGCAGTACTTC	CAEGGSGFGEQYF
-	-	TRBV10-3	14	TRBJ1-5	TGTGCCATCAGTGAGGGGGGGAGCGGACAGCCCCAGCATTTT	CAISEGGSGQPQHF
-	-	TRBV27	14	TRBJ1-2	TGTGCCAGCAGTTTCACGGGGTACAACTATGGCTACACCTTC	CASSFTGYNYGYTF
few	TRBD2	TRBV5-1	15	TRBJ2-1	TGCGCCAGCAGCTTCGGGACTAGCGGAAACAATGAGCAGTTCTTC	CASSFGTSGNNEQFF